A few counts support the clone carrying this TCR beta chain. Its antigen remains unidentified. This sample was taken from a study of T-cell memory formation after mild COVID-19. Study observations and caveats: From day 15 to 85, contracting clones were balanced between CD4 and CD8, whereas later expanders leaned toward CD4+. The CD4+ clones that contracted clustered mainly within CM and EM, and the CD8+ clones concentrated in EMRA.

Sample barcodes and UMIs were carried by the TCR alpha and TCR beta cDNA libraries that 5'RACE generated with constant-segment primers. TCRdb redid the calling of the 5' RACE reads with MiXCR, one entry per CDR3 protein. The sample records 300,000 to 350,000 distinct CDR3 sequences, roughly an eighth being singletons. Input material: PBMCs or a T cell subset sorted from them (not recorded which). The TCR was taken from a young man who had mild COVID-19 (a few samples of this study predate the infection). Cell type and time point are not known.

The CDR3 nucleotides read TGTGCCAGCAGCTTAGTCCCGGTTAACACCGGGGAGCTGTTTTTT. This codes for CASSLVPVNTGELFF. This chain links TRBV7-2 with TRBJ2-2; D gene unclear. This CDR3 spans 15 amino acids. The V and J ends lost 1 base and 2 bases respectively, with 8 bases between them. Germline lookup yields CDR1 SGHTA and CDR2 FQGNSA.